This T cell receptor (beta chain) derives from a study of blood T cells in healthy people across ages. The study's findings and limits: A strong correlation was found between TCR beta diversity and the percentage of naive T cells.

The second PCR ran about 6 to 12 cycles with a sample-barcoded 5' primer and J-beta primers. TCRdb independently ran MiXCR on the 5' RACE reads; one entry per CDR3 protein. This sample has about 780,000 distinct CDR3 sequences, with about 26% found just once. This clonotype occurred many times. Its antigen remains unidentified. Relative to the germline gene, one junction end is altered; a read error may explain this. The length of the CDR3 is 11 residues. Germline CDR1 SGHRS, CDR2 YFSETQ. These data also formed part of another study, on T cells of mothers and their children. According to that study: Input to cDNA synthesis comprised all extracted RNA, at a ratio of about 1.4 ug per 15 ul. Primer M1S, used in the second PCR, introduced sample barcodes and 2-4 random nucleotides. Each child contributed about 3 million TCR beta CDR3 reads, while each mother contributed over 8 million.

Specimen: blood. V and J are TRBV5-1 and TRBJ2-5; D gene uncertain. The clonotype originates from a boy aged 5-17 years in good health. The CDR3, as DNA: TGTGCCAGCAGCTTGCTGGAGACCCAGTACTTC. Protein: CASSLLETQYF.